The sample holds a few counts of the clone carrying this TCR beta chain. The target antigen is unknown. Exclusions: uncontrolled infection, other autoimmune disease, pregnancy, lactation. Diagnoses used clinical symptoms, serum thyroxine and TRAb, thyroid ultrasound and orbital computed tomography. The data are from a study of T cells in Graves' hyperthyroidism and ophthalmopathy. Study results and caveats: Median prediction lead before ophthalmopathy onset was about 6.5 months with the model.

This CDR3 region has 18 residues. V shed 4 bases, J shed 2 bases, and the junction held 14 bases outside the gene matches. Germline V gene sequence: CDR1 LNHDA, CDR2 SQIVND (reference sequence). Amplification of TCR beta CDR3 regions was performed using RNA transcripts as template. During a first-round RT-PCR of the TCR CDR3, the HTBI primer set was used. Using its own MiXCR run on the multiplex PCR reads, TCRdb lists one record per CDR3 protein. Of around 600,000 distinct CDR3 sequences listed, around 14% are singletons. Input material: blood. This TCR was sampled from a woman aged 18-35 years with Graves' ophthalmopathy. This chain uses TRBV19 with TRBJ1-5; 7 bases map to TRBD1. The CDR3 sequence: CASSRDRAEGWRNQPQHF. The DNA for the CDR3 is TGTGCCAGTAGTAGAGACAGGGCGGAGGGATGGCGCAATCAGCCCCAGCATTTT.